This passage covers 12 T cell receptor beta chains from one sample sequenced in a study of blood T cell repertoires in COVID-19. Sequencing used immunoSEQ multiplex PCR; TCRdb keeps in-frame clones, though not all of them. Of 300,000 to 400,000 clones in the sample, roughly 90% are singletons; the top ten hold under 1.3%. Sequencing was performed on PBMCs or T cells enriched from blood (not recorded which). The receptors originated from a woman in her 30s who had recovered from COVID-19.

V and J are TRBV3-1 (or the pseudogene TRBV3-2) and TRBJ1-1; no firm D call. Germline values: CDR1 LGHDT, CDR2 YNNKEL (reference sequence). Trimming pared 4 bases from V and 3 bases from J, leaving 12 bases between. CDR3 length: 14 residues. CDR3 in DNA: TGTGCCAGCAGCCTGATTAGCCTTGACACTGAAGCTTTCTTT. This gives the protein CASSLISLDTEAFF.

The rearrangement links TRBV5-1 to TRBJ2-7; 8 bases agree with TRBD1. Germline trimming cut 0 bases from V and 6 bases from J; bases unmatched to any gene: 8. The CDR3 spans 15 residues. Germline lookup yields CDR1 SGHRS and CDR2 YFSETQ. DNA for the CDR3: TGCGCCAGCAGCTTGGAGGACAGGGTTCTTGCCGAGCAGTACTTC. Amino acid sequence: CASSLEDRVLAEQYF.

The rearrangement links TRBV6-5 to TRBJ2-7, with 7 bases aligning to TRBD2. The CDR3 is made up of 15 amino acids. The V segment lost 5 bases and the J segment 2 bases; nucleotides outside the gene matches: 9. Per the germline V gene, CDR1 is MNHEY and CDR2 is SVGAGI. The CDR3 DNA reads TGTGCCAGCAGTCCTCAGCGGGAACTAACCTACGAGCAGTACTTC. It codes for CASSPQRELTYEQYF.

CDR3 sequence: CASSGTSGGTGELFF. The CDR3 region has the DNA TGTGCCAGCAGCGGGACTAGCGGAGGAACCGGGGAGCTGTTTTTT. The rearrangement links TRBV5-4 to TRBJ2-2; 11 bases match TRBD2. Germline CDR1 reads SGHNT; CDR2 reads YYREEE (reference sequence). Trimming at V came to 4 bases and at J to 5 bases, leaving 4 bases not matched to a gene. This CDR3 has 15 amino acids.

The chain recombines TRBV7-9 with TRBJ1-2; D remains unclear. The V end lost 5 bases, the J end lost 4 bases, and 17 bases lay between the germline ends. The V gene's germline CDR1 is SEHNR and CDR2 FQNEAQ (reference sequence). The CDR3 covers 15 residues. CDR3 nucleotide sequence: TGTGCCAGCAGCCCTGAATCCGGGGTTGTCTATGGCTACACCTTC. Its protein is CASSPESGVVYGYTF.

The V and J genes are TRBV18 and TRBJ2-6; a possible D gene is TRBD1 (5 bases). The CDR3 covers 15 residues. The germline V gene encodes CDR1 KGHSH and CDR2 LQKENI. Trimming left V 6 bases short and J 3 bases short, with 12 bases between. This CDR3 reads CASSQRGGGANVLTF. DNA for the CDR3: TGTGCCAGCTCTCAAAGGGGTGGTGGGGCCAACGTCCTGACTTTC.

The chain couples TRBV11-2 to TRBJ2-5; maybe TRBD1 (6 bases). In germline, CDR1 is SGHAT, CDR2 FQNNGV. This CDR3 is 13 amino acids long. The V and J ends lost 3 bases and 4 bases respectively, with 9 bases between them. The CDR3 nucleotides are TGTGCCAGCAGCTTCAGGGGTGGAGAGACCCAGTACTTC. Translating it yields CASSFRGGETQYF.

The count of this clone is one. The V call is TRBV6-4, the J call TRBJ2-5; D remains ambiguous. CDR1 and CDR2 (germline): MRHNA, SNTAGT. This CDR3 region has 16 residues. V lost 2 bases and J 5 bases, leaving 18 bases between the germline ends. CDR3: CASSDPPRVYGETQYF. CDR3 nucleotides: TGTGCCAGCAGTGACCCTCCCCGGGTCTACGGGGAGACCCAGTACTTC.

About this clone itself: Other DNA sequences in the sample encode the same CDR3. The J gene is TRBJ2-7, the V gene TRBV12-3 or TRBV12-4; D uncertain. The CDR3 totals 11 residues. Trimming shortened V by 5 bases and J by 4 bases, and 6 bases separated the two germline ends. The CDR3 spells CASSPGYEQYF. CDR3 nucleotides: TGTGCCAGCAGTCCCGGGTACGAGCAGTACTTC.

The chain is built from TRBV5-6 and TRBJ2-3; TRBD2 matches 14 bases. There are 18 residues in the CDR3. CDR1 and CDR2 from the germline V gene are SGHDT and YYEEEE. The trim removed 1 base at V and 2 bases at J, leaving 6 bases unmatched. The CDR3 nucleotides are TGTGCCAGCAGCTTGCGGACTAGCGGGGGGCAGCCCACAGATACGCAGTATTTT. Its translation: CASSLRTSGGQPTDTQYF.

Regarding this clone: The identical CDR3 is also encoded by other nucleotide sequences in the sample. The chain has TRBV7-2 and TRBJ1-1; 9 positions agree with TRBD1. V shed 0 bases, J shed 2 bases, and the junction held 1 base outside the gene matches. CDR1 and CDR2 (germline): SGHTA, FQGNSA. The CDR3 is made up of 15 amino acids. CDR3 residues: CASSLAGQGNTEAFF. As DNA, the CDR3 is TGTGCCAGCAGCTTAGCGGGACAGGGAAACACTGAAGCTTTCTTT.

This clone has just a few counts. For the CDR3, the DNA is TGCAGCGCTAACAGGGACGGCGCAGATACGCAGTATTTT. Protein product: CSANRDGADTQYF. The chain is built from TRBV29-1 and TRBJ2-3; TRBD1 might be the D (6 bases). The CDR3 is made up of 13 amino acids. V was pared by 7 bases and J by 4 bases, with 15 bases between. Per the germline V gene, CDR1 is SQVTM and CDR2 is ANQGSEA.